The sequence of this T cell receptor beta chain was determined in a study of graft-versus-host responses after intestinal transplantation. Study-level points and caveats: Detection of GvH clones occurred in recipient marrow, and some had their first appearance in ileum or blood.

V dropped 3 bases and J dropped 4; count of bases not matched to a gene: 1. Germline CDR1 is MNHNS and CDR2 is SASEGT. The CDR3 runs 14 residues. Notes on this clone: Its antigen is not identified. The sample contains more than one DNA sequence encoding this CDR3.

Only in-frame clones appear in the TCRdb table, and some are missing; sequencing was by immunoSEQ multiplex PCR. In the table there are 90,000 to 100,000 clones, about 91% of which are singletons. The sequence was obtained from a human donor who received an intestinal transplant. This chain connects TRBV6-1 to TRBJ2-7, with 12 positions matching TRBD1. Source: unstimulated CD8+ T cells sorted from spleen or lymph node cells, taken before intestinal transplant. The CDR3 DNA follows: TGTGCCAGCAGTGAGGGACAGGGGGCTTACGAGCAGTACTTC. Translation gives CASSEGQGAYEQYF.